This T cell receptor (beta chain) was found in a study of T cells after yellow fever vaccination. Looked up from germline, CDR1 is DFQATT and CDR2 is SNEGSKA (reference sequence). V dropped 6 bases and J dropped 5; count of bases not matched to a gene: 7. This CDR3 comprises 14 residues. TCRdb itself ran the 5' RACE reads through MiXCR, one entry per CDR3 protein. Of a few hundred thousand distinct CDR3 sequences listed, approximately 10% are singletons. The sequences come from CD4+ T cells sorted from PBMCs, collected 5 days after the yellow fever booster vaccination. The sequence was obtained from a man aged 18-30 years who received the YFV17D yellow fever vaccine. The chain combines TRBV20-1 with TRBJ2-3, with 11 bases lining up with TRBD2. CDR3 region: CSAFSGGAGDTQYF. Here the CDR3 DNA reads TGCAGTGCCTTTAGCGGGGGGGCCGGAGATACGCAGTATTTT.